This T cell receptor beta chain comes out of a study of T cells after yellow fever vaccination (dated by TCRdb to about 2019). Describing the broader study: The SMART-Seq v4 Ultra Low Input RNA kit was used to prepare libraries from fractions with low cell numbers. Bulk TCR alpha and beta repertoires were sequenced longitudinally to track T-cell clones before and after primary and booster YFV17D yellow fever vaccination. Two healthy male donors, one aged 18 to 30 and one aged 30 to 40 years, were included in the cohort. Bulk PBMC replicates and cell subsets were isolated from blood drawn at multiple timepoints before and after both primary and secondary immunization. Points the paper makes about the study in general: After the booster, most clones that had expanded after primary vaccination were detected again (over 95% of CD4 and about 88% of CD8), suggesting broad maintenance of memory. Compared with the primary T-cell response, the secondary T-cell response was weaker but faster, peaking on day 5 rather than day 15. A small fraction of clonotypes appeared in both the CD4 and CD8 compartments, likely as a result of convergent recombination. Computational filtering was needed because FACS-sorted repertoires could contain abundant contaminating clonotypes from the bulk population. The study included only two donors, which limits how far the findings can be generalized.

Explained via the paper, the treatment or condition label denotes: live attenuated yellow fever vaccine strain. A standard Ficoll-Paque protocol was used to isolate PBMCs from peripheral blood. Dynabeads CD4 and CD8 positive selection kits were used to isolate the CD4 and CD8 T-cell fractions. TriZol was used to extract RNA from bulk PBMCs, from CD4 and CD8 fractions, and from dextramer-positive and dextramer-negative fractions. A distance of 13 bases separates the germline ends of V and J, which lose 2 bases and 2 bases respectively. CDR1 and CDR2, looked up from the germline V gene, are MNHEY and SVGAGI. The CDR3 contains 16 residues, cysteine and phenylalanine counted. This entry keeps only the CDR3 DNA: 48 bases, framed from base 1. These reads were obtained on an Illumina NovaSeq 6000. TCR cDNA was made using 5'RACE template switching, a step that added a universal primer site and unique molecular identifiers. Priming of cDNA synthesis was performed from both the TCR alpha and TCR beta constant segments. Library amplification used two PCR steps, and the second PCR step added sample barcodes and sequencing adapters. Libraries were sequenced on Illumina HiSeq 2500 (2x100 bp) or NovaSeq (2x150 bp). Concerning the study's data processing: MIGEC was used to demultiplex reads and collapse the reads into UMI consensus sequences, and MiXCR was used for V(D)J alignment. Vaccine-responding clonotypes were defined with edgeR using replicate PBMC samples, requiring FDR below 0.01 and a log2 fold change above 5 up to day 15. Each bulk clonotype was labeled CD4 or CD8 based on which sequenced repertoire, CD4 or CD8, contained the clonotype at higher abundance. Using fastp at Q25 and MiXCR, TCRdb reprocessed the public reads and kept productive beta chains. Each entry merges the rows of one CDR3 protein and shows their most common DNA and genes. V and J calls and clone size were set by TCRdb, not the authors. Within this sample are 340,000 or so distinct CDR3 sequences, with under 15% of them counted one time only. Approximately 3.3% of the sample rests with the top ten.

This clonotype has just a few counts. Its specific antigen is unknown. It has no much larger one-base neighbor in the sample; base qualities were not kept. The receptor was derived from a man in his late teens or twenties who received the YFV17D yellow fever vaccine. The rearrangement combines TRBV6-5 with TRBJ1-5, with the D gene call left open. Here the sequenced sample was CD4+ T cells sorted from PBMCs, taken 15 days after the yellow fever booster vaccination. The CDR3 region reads CASSYRVPRGNQPQHF. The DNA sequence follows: TGTGCCAGCAGTTACCGGGTGCCGCGAGGCAATCAGCCCCAGCATTTT.